Below are 20 T cell receptor beta chains sequenced from a single sample in a study of blood T cell repertoires in COVID-19. TCRdb keeps only in-frame clones here, not all; method: immunoSEQ multiplex PCR. The table has roughly 200,000 clones, approximately 91% seen once. The sequencing sample was made of peripheral blood. These receptors came from a man in his fifties with COVID-19, enrolled during active disease.

The chain employs TRBV6-5 and TRBJ1-1, with 9 bases aligning to TRBD1. There are 15 residues in the CDR3. Germline V gene lookup returns CDR1 MNHEY and CDR2 SVGAGI. V lost 5 bases and J lost 1; bases outside the gene matches: 5. This CDR3 is CASSILQGANTEAFF. The CDR3 bases are TGTGCCAGCAGTATACTACAGGGGGCGAACACTGAAGCTTTCTTT.

V is TRBV3-1 (or the pseudogene TRBV3-2) and J is TRBJ2-7, with 7 bases fitting TRBD2. The CDR3 runs to 17 residues. Trimming at V came to 3 bases and at J to 0 bases, leaving 11 bases not matched to a gene. In germline, CDR1 is LGHDT, CDR2 YNNKEL (reference sequence). CDR3 loop: CASSHATSVISSYEQYF. Here the CDR3 DNA reads TGTGCCAGCAGCCACGCAACTAGCGTCATAAGCTCCTACGAGCAGTACTTC.

The J gene is TRBJ2-3, the V gene TRBV7-2, with 11 bases identical to TRBD2. CDR1 is SGHTA, CDR2 FQGNSA, per germline. J was trimmed by 6 bases and V by 4 bases; bases with no gene match: 6. This CDR3 is built from 15 residues. The CDR3 nucleotides read TGTGCCAGCAGCTCCTCTAGCGGGGGGCTCGATACGCAGTATTTT. Translation: CASSSSSGGLDTQYF.

This clone came up a few times. This rearrangement joins TRBV24-1 to TRBJ1-5; D might be TRBD1 (6 bases). In germline, CDR1 is KGHDR, CDR2 SFDVKD. Trimming left V 4 bases short and J 6 bases short, with 9 bases between. This CDR3 has 13 amino acids. CDR3 nucleotide sequence: TGTGCCACCAGTGACTCAGGGGTTCAGCCCCAGCATTTT. It is translated as CATSDSGVQPQHF.

This rearrangement joins TRBV12-1 to TRBJ2-7; TRBD1 is the table's D call, not checked against the DNA. TRBV12-1 is reported as a pseudogene. This CDR3 has 18 residues. CDR3 amino acids: CASTPRDIPSGGSYEQYF. The CDR3 bases are TGTGCCAGCACCCCCCGGGACATCCCAAGCGGAGGCTCCTACGAGCAGTACTTC.

CDR3 nucleotide sequence: TGTGCCAGCAGCCAATCCGGGCCCAGGGCAGATACGCAGTATTTT. Translated: CASSQSGPRADTQYF. The rearrangement joins TRBV3-1 (or the pseudogene TRBV3-2) to TRBJ2-3, with D perhaps TRBD1 (5 bases). From germline, CDR1 is LGHDT and CDR2 YNNKEL (reference sequence). The CDR3 contains 15 residues. V lost 2 bases to trimming and J lost 4 bases, with 13 bases between them.

This chain links TRBV19 with TRBJ1-5; D is unclear. This CDR3 is 16 amino acids long. The ends were cut back, 1 base at V and 4 bases at J, with 14 bases in the middle. CDR1 and CDR2 (germline): LNHDA, SQIVND (reference sequence). CDR3 residues: CASSIGFGRPNQPQHF. The CDR3 DNA sequence: TGTGCCAGTAGTATAGGGTTTGGCAGGCCTAATCAGCCCCAGCATTTT.

The chain has TRBV18 and TRBJ2-1, with a weak D call TRBD2 (6 bases). This CDR3 contains 14 residues. The V and J ends lost 2 bases and 6 bases respectively, with 11 bases between them. Germline CDR1 KGHSH, CDR2 LQKENI. The CDR3 DNA is TGTGCCAGCTCACCAGGGGGAGGAGGCAATGAGCAGTTCTTC. Encoded protein: CASSPGGGGNEQFF.

V usage is TRBV10-3 and J usage is TRBJ2-2; maybe TRBD2 (5 bases). The germline gives CDR1 ENHRY, CDR2 SYGVKD. The V end was cut by 3 bases, the J end by 6 bases, with 14 bases between. The CDR3 sequence is 15 residues long. CDR3 sequence (DNA): TGTGCCATCAGTGATTCTGGGAGAAGGGCCGGGGAGCTGTTTTTT. This encodes CAISDSGRRAGELFF.

V is TRBV6-1 and J is TRBJ2-2; TRBD1 is a possible D gene (5 bases). The germline V and J ends were trimmed by 0 bases and 5 bases, with 7 bases remaining between them. From germline, CDR1 is MNHNS and CDR2 SASEGT. The CDR3 runs to 14 residues. Here the CDR3 reads CASSEAYRTGELFF. CDR3 DNA sequence: TGTGCCAGCAGTGAAGCCTACAGGACCGGGGAGCTGTTTTTT.

This chain uses TRBV7-2 with TRBJ2-3; 15 bases agree with TRBD2. CDR3 length: 14 residues. The V segment lost 5 bases and the J segment 9 bases; nucleotides outside the gene matches: 3. Germline loops: CDR1 SGHTA, CDR2 FQGNSA. DNA of the CDR3: TGTGCCAGCAGCCACGGACTAGCGGGGGGGACGCAGTATTTT. Residues: CASSHGLAGGTQYF.

The chain has TRBV3-1 (or the pseudogene TRBV3-2) and TRBJ1-1, with D perhaps matching TRBD1 (6 bases). The germline CDR1 and CDR2 sequences are LGHDT and YNNKEL (reference sequence). The CDR3 is made up of 16 amino acids. V was trimmed by 4 bases and J by 0 bases, leaving 15 bases between them. The CDR3 nucleotides are TGTGCCAGCAGCCGTGCAGGGACAAACATGAACACTGAAGCTTTCTTT. Amino acid sequence: CASSRAGTNMNTEAFF.

To note about this clone: A junction end diverges from the germline sequence, so it may reflect a read error. V and J are TRBV29-1 and TRBJ2-3, with TRBD1 matching 7 bases. The germline CDR1 and CDR2 sequences are SQVTM and ANQGSEA. CDR3 length equals 12 residues. This CDR3 reads CSVEDRTSRGHF. The CDR3 nucleotides read TGCAGCGTTGAAGATCGGACTTCAAGGGGGCATTTT.

V and J are TRBV27 and TRBJ1-4; 9 bases are shared with TRBD1. The V segment lost 6 bases and the J segment 3 bases; nucleotides outside the gene matches: 5. Germline loops: CDR1 MNHEY, CDR2 SMNVEV (reference sequence). This CDR3 is built from 15 residues. In DNA form, the CDR3 reads TGTGCCAGCAGGCCACAGGGGGCAGCTAATGAAAAACTGTTTTTT. It encodes CASRPQGAANEKLFF.

The chain has TRBV6-6 and TRBJ2-4, with TRBD1 matching over 7 bases. CDR3 length: 16 amino acids. Unmatched junction bases numbered 5, after V lost 0 bases and J lost 3 bases. Germline V gives CDR1 MNHNY, CDR2 SVGAGI (reference sequence). CDR3 DNA sequence: TGTGCCAGCAGTTACTCCCAAGGGGACAGCAAAAACATTCAGTACTTC. Translation gives CASSYSQGDSKNIQYF.

The chain links TRBV19 to TRBJ1-5, with TRBD1 matching 10 bases. The CDR3 has 22 residues. The V segment lost 5 bases and the J segment 0 bases; nucleotides outside the gene matches: 22. The germline V gene has CDR1 LNHDA and CDR2 SQIVND (reference sequence). The CDR3 bases are TGTGCCAGTAGTTCCCTCGCGATAAGAACGACAGGGGGCGGTTATAGCAATCAGCCCCAGCATTTT. This encodes CASSSLAIRTTGGGYSNQPQHF.

V usage is TRBV4-2 and J usage is TRBJ1-2; 9 positions match TRBD1. The CDR3 extends over 17 amino acids. Germline lookup yields CDR1 LGHNA and CDR2 YNFKEQ. Trimming took 4 bases from V and 2 from J; bases not matched to a gene: 11. Here the CDR3 reads CASSPRPGTGQNYGYTF. The CDR3 region has the DNA TGTGCCAGCAGCCCCCGACCCGGGACAGGGCAAAACTATGGCTACACCTTC.

V usage is TRBV20-1 and J usage is TRBJ1-2; the D is unclear. Germline CDR1 and CDR2: DFQATT and SNEGSKA (reference sequence). The V end was cut by 0 bases, the J end by 9 bases, with 8 bases between. The CDR3 sequence is 11 residues long. The CDR3 nucleotides read TGCAGTGCTAGAGAGGCGGGCCGCTACACCTTC. Translated, it gives CSAREAGRYTF.

The chain has TRBV2 and TRBJ2-3; 8 nucleotides line up with TRBD2. Germline CDR1 reads SNHLY; CDR2 reads FYNNEI. The CDR3 loop spans 14 amino acids. V dropped 6 bases and J dropped 4; count of bases not matched to a gene: 6. The CDR3 coding sequence is TGTGCCAGCAGCCAAGCAGCGGGAGCAGATACGCAGTATTTT. Its protein product is CASSQAAGADTQYF. The variable domain in full, completed from reference TRBV2 and TRBJ2-3, reads EPEVTQTPSHQVTQMGQEVILRCVPISNHLYFYWYRQILGQKVEFLVSFYNNEISEKSEIFDDQFSVERPDGSNFTLKIRSTKLEDSAMYFCASSQAAGADTQYFGPGTRLTVL.

This clone was recorded only once. The rearrangement uses TRBV9 and TRBJ1-1; the D gene is possibly TRBD1 (5 bases). CDR1 and CDR2 from the germline V gene are SGDLS and YYNGEE. This CDR3 spans 14 amino acids. Trimming stripped 3 bases from V and 1 base from J, with 10 bases between. This CDR3 reads CASSAGLENTEAFF. The DNA of the CDR3 is TGTGCCAGCAGCGCGGGACTCGAGAACACTGAAGCTTTCTTT.